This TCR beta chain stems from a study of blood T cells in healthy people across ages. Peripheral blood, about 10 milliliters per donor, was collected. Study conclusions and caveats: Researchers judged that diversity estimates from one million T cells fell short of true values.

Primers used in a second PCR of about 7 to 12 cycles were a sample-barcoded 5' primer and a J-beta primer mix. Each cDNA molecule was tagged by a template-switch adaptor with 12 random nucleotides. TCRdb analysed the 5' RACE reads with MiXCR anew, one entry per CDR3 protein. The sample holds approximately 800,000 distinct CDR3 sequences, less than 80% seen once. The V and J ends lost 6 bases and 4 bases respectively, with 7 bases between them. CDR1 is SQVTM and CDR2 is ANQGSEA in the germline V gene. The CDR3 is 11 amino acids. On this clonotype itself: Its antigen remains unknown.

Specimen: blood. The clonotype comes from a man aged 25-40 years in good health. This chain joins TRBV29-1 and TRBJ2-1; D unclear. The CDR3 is CSVRLYNEQFF. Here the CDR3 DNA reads TGCAGCGTCCGTTTATACAATGAGCAGTTCTTC.